This record looks at one T cell receptor beta chain sequence and its context. Its antigen is not identified. The entry originates in a study of graft-versus-host responses after intestinal transplantation. Looking at the study overall: Anti-thymocyte globulin induction preceded roughly 3 years of tacrolimus and steroid maintenance in all recipients.

V was cut by 0 bases and J by 0 bases, with 10 bases left in between. The CDR3 is 16 residues long. The V gene's germline CDR1 is SGHRS and CDR2 YFSETQ. TCRdb keeps only in-frame clones here, not all; method: immunoSEQ multiplex PCR. The profile shows tens of thousands of clones, around four fifths of them singletons. The study's findings and limits: Early post-transplant falls in HvG clones accompanied the peak levels of circulating GvH clones. Detection of GvH clones occurred in recipient marrow, and some had their first appearance in ileum or blood.

The rearrangement joins TRBV5-1 to TRBJ2-1; no firm D call. The source of this sequence is a human patient who received an intestinal transplant, so some T cells may come from the graft donor. Specimen: PBMCs, collected 1070 days after transplant. Written as DNA, the CDR3 is TGCGCCAGCAGCTTGGCCGGGTCGAGCTCCTACAATGAGCAGTTCTTC. Protein product: CASSLAGSSSYNEQFF.